The T cell receptor (beta chain) under discussion was sequenced for a study of cytomegalovirus exposure and HLA in healthy donors. Study-level results: Presence/absence analysis assumed near-uniform sequencing depth across donors.

Primers: 60 Vbeta forward and 13 Jbeta reverse. Assay used: immunoSEQ multiplex PCR; TCRdb lists only in-frame clones, some missing. Among about 140,000 clones listed, roughly four fifths were seen once. The CDR3 is 14 amino acids. Germline CDR1 reads GTSNPN; CDR2 reads SVGIG (reference sequence). The germline V and J ends were trimmed by 3 bases and 3 bases, with 11 bases remaining between them. Turning to this clone: No antigen is known for it.

This clonotype was sampled from a woman between 50 and 59 years old in good health and CMV-seropositive. The sample comprised PBMCs. J is TRBJ2-2 and V is TRBV30; D is possibly TRBD2 (5 bases). CDR3 residues: CAWRGEGDTGELFF. Here the CDR3 DNA reads TGTGCCTGGAGAGGCGAGGGAGACACCGGGGAGCTGTTTTTT.